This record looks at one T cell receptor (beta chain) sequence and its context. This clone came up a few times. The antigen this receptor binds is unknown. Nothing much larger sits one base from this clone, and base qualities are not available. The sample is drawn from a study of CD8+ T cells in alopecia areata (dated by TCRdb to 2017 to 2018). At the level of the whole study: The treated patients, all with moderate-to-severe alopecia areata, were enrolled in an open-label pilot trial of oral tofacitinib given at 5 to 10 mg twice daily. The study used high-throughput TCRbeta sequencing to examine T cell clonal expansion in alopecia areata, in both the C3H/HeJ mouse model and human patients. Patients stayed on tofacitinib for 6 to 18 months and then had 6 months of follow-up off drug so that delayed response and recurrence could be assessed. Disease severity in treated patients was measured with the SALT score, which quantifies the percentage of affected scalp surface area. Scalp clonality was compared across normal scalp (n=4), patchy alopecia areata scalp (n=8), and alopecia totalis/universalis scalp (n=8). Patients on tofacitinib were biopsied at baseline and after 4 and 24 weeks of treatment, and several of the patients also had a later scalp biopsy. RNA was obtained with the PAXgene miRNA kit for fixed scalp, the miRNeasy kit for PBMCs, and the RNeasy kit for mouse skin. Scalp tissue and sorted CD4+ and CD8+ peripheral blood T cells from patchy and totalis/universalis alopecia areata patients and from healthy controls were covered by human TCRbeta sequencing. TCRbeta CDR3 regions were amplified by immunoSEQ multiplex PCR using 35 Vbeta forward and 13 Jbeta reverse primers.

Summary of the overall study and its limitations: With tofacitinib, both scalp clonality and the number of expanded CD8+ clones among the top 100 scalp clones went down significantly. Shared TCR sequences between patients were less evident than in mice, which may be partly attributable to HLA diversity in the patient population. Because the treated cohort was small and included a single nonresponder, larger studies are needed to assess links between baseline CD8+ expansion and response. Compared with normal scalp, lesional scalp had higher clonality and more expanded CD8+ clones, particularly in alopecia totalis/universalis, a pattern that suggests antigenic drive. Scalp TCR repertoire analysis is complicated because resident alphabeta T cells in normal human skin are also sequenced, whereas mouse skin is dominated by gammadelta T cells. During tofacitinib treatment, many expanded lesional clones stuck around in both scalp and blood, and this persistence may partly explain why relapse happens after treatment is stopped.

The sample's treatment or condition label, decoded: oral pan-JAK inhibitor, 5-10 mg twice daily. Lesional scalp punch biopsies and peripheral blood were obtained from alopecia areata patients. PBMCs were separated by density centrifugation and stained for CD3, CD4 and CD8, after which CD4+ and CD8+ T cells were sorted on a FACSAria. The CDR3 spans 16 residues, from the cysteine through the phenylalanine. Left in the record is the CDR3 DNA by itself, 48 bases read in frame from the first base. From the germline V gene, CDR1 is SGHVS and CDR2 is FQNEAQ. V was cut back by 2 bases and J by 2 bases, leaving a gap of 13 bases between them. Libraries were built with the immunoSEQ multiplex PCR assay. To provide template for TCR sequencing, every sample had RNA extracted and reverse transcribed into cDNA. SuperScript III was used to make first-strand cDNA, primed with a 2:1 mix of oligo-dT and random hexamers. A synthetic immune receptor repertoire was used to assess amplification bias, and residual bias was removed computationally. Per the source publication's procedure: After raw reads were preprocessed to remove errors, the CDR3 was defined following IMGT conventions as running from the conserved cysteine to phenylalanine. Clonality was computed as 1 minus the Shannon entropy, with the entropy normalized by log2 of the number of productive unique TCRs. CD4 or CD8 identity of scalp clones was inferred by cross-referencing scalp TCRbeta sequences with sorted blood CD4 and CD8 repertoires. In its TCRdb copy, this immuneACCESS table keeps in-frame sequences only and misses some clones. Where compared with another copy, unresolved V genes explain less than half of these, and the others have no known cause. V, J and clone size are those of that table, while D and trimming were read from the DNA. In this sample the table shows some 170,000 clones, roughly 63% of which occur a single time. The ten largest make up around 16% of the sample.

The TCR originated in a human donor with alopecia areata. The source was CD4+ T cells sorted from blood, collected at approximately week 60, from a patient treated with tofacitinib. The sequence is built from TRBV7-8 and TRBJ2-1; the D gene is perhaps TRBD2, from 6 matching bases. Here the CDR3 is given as CASSLTEGLTYNEQFF. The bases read TGTGCCAGCAGCTTAACCGAGGGACTTACCTACAATGAGCAGTTCTTC.